The 32 T cell receptor beta chains in this list originate from one sample, sequenced in a study of vaccination and CD4 T cells after COVID-19. Oncomine TCR Beta short-read sequencing was applied to DNA from cultured CD4+ T cells. TCRdb reprocessed the PCR reads via MiXCR and lists one record per CDR3 protein. Of 7,500 to 9,000 distinct CDR3 sequences detected, 45% appear once; the ten largest clones hold about a tenth. Their target antigens are unknown. Noted treatment: roughly 10-day PBMC culture with coronavirus spike peptide pools or control peptides (ViraFEST assay). CD4+ T-cell collection from the unexposed donor predated the COVID-19 pandemic (2011-2018). Sequencing was done on a sample of CD4+ T cells from blood, cultured in vitro. The receptors originated from a human donor in good health.

The rearrangement joins TRBV30 to TRBJ2-5; D ambiguous. This CDR3 is 12 amino acids long. V was shortened by 3 bases and J by 0 bases, with 5 bases between the two germline ends. The germline V gene has CDR1 GTSNPN and CDR2 SVGIG (reference sequence). The chain's CDR3 is CAWRPYQETQYF. CDR3 coding DNA: TGTGCCTGGAGACCGTACCAAGAGACCCAGTACTTC.

The chain uses TRBV5-8 and TRBJ2-5; 8 bases align to TRBD1. Germline V gene data show CDR1 as SGHTS and CDR2 as YDEGEE. CDR3 length: 14 amino acids. Trimming took 4 bases from V and 5 from J; bases not matched to a gene: 7. The chain's CDR3 is CASSPGQAGETQYF. CDR3 bases: TGTGCCAGCAGCCCGGGACAGGCCGGCGAGACCCAGTACTTC.

This clonotype appeared a few times. The chain is built from TRBV19 and TRBJ1-5; D remains ambiguous. V lost 7 bases and J 0 bases, leaving 13 bases between the germline ends. Germline V CDR1 and CDR2: LNHDA, SQIVND (reference sequence). The CDR3 has 15 residues. Here the CDR3 reads CASKGTRVSNQPQHF. The CDR3, as DNA: TGTGCCAGTAAAGGTACTAGGGTTAGCAATCAGCCCCAGCATTTT.

The gene calls are TRBV2 and TRBJ2-3, with D maybe TRBD2 (6 bases). Germline V CDR1 and CDR2: SNHLY, FYNNEI. V gave up 7 bases and J gave up 0 bases, with 14 bases separating them. The CDR3 consists of 15 residues. CDR3 protein: CASTPWAGSTDTQYF. The CDR3, as DNA: TGTGCCAGCACCCCCTGGGCGGGGAGCACAGATACGCAGTATTTT.

The V gene is TRBV7-2, the J gene TRBJ1-5; D remains unclear. V dropped 5 bases and J dropped 11 bases, with 22 bases sitting between them. Germline values: CDR1 SGHTA, CDR2 FQGNSA. The CDR3 loop spans 15 amino acids. CDR3 in amino acids: CASSPEHLTGSAQHF. Written as DNA, the CDR3 is TGTGCCAGCAGCCCGGAGCACCTGACCGGGTCAGCCCAGCATTTT.

This clonotype was counted only a few times. J is TRBJ2-6 and V is TRBV4-1; 10 bases are shared with TRBD1. The CDR3 is 18 amino acids. Germline V gene data show CDR1 as MGHRA and CDR2 as YSYEKL. Trimming cost V 4 bases and J 0 bases; bases outside gene matches: 6. DNA of the CDR3: TGCGCCAGCAGCCCCCGACAGGGGGCGGGCTCTGGGGCCAACGTCCTGACTTTC. This encodes CASSPRQGAGSGANVLTF.

V gene TRBV27 combines with J gene TRBJ1-1; a possible D gene is TRBD1 (5 bases). The CDR3 has 13 amino acids. Trimming cost V 3 bases and J 5 bases, with 10 bases left between them. Germline V gene lookup returns CDR1 MNHEY and CDR2 SMNVEV (reference sequence). The CDR3 bases are TGTGCCAGCAGTTTGAGGCAGGGAACTGAAGCTTTCTTT. Its translation: CASSLRQGTEAFF.

The chain joins TRBV15 to TRBJ1-5, with D uncertain. Germline loops: CDR1 LNHNV, CDR2 YYDKDF (reference sequence). This CDR3 spans 16 amino acids. Trimming shortened V by 2 bases and J by 7 bases, and 18 bases separated the two germline ends. CDR3: CATSRNYGLAGQPQHF. CDR3 DNA sequence: TGTGCCACCAGCAGAAATTATGGCCTTGCAGGACAGCCCCAGCATTTT. Looking up the rest from reference TRBV15 and TRBJ1-5 gives the full variable domain: DAMVIQNPRYQVTQFGKPVTLSCSQTLNHNVMYWYQQKSSQAPKLLFHYYDKDFNNEADTPDNFQSRRPNTSFCFLDIRSPGLGDTAMYLCATSRNYGLAGQPQHFGDGTRLSIL.

The chain has TRBV6-5 and TRBJ1-1; D perhaps matches TRBD1 (6 bases). The CDR3 consists of 16 residues. Trimming stripped 0 bases from V and 2 bases from J, with 13 bases between. CDR1 is MNHEY, CDR2 SVGAGI, per germline. As DNA, the CDR3 is TGTGCCAGCAGTTACTCACCTGGACAGAGTAACACTGAAGCTTTCTTT. Residues: CASSYSPGQSNTEAFF.

The chain employs TRBV27 and TRBJ1-1, with TRBD1 identical over 7 bases. The CDR3 consists of 14 residues. V was pared by 5 bases and J by 3 bases, with 6 bases of the junction left unmatched. Germline V lookup: CDR1 MNHEY, CDR2 SMNVEV (reference sequence). CDR3 bases: TGTGCCAGCAGTGGAAGGGGGCTGTACACTGAAGCTTTCTTT. Translating it yields CASSGRGLYTEAFF.

This clonotype turned up a few times. The chain has TRBV27 and TRBJ1-1; 7 positions match TRBD1. CDR3 length: 13 residues. After removal of 11 bases from V and 4 bases from J, the junction contained 10 bases not matched to a gene. CDR1 is MNHEY and CDR2 is SMNVEV in the germline V gene (reference sequence). The DNA of the CDR3 is TGTGCCTCCAGGGGGAGGGCCGGCACTGAAGCTTTCTTT. The encoded protein is CASRGRAGTEAFF.

This clonotype has more than one count but fewer than ten. The gene calls are TRBV20-1 and TRBJ2-7; maybe TRBD1 (5 bases). Trimming left V 2 bases short and J 6 bases short, with 8 bases between. Germline V lookup: CDR1 DFQATT, CDR2 SNEGSKA (reference sequence). The CDR3 extends over 11 amino acids. CDR3 nucleotide sequence: TGCAGTGCTAGACAGGGCAGCGAGCAGTACTTC. This encodes CSARQGSEQYF.

The rearrangement joins TRBV30 to TRBJ1-2; D gene uncertain. There are 13 residues in the CDR3. The V and J ends lost 0 bases and 8 bases respectively, with 13 bases between them. The germline gives CDR1 GTSNPN, CDR2 SVGIG (reference sequence). Written as DNA, the CDR3 is TGTGCCTGGAGTGTACCGGACGTTCGGGGCTACACCTTC. Encoded protein: CAWSVPDVRGYTF.

This clonotype was detected only a few times. The J gene is TRBJ2-3, the V gene TRBV27; the match to TRBD2 covers 11 bases. The germline V gene has CDR1 MNHEY and CDR2 SMNVEV (reference sequence). The CDR3 covers 20 residues. The junction had 18 bases not matched to a gene; V was cut back by 7 bases and J by 0 bases. The CDR3 nucleotides are TGTGCCAGCACTTGGCTAGGGCTAGCGGGGGGCCACCATAGCACAGATACGCAGTATTTT. Translation gives CASTWLGLAGGHHSTDTQYF.

The chain carries TRBV6-1 and TRBJ1-2; 9 nucleotides match TRBD1. Trimming at V came to 5 bases and at J to 2 bases, leaving 3 bases not matched to a gene. This CDR3 has 14 residues. Germline loops: CDR1 MNHNS, CDR2 SASEGT. CDR3 amino acids: CASSPTGGNYGYTF. CDR3 sequence (DNA): TGTGCCAGCAGTCCCACAGGGGGCAACTATGGCTACACCTTC.

The V and J genes are TRBV19 and TRBJ1-2; TRBD1 aligns across 7 bases. CDR3 length equals 17 residues. The trim removed 6 bases at V and 8 bases at J, leaving 21 bases unmatched. Germline V lookup: CDR1 LNHDA, CDR2 SQIVND (reference sequence). This CDR3 reads CASSHAGRTGDPSGYTF. DNA for the CDR3: TGTGCCAGTAGCCACGCGGGGAGAACAGGGGACCCTAGCGGCTACACCTTC.

This clonotype came up a few times. The chain uses TRBV7-2 and TRBJ1-6, with 7 positions matching TRBD1. The CDR3 totals 17 residues. Germline CDR1 reads SGHTA; CDR2 reads FQGNSA. The junction had 11 bases not matched to a gene; V was cut back by 2 bases and J by 7 bases. The CDR3 loop reads CASSLHPRQGRNSPLHF. For the CDR3, the DNA is TGTGCCAGCAGCTTACATCCCCGACAGGGACGAAATTCACCCCTCCACTTT.

The count of this clonotype is one. The chain is built from TRBV5-1 and TRBJ2-7, with unresolved D. Looked up from germline, CDR1 is SGHRS and CDR2 is YFSETQ. Trimming left V 1 base short and J 0 bases short, with 8 bases between. This CDR3 is built from 14 residues. CDR3 nucleotide sequence: TGCGCCAGCAGCTTGACCTGGAACTCCTACGAGCAGTACTTC. It translates to CASSLTWNSYEQYF. Drawing the rest from reference TRBV5-1 and TRBJ2-7, the complete variable domain is KAGVTQTPRYLIKTRGQQVTLSCSPISGHRSVSWYQQTPGQGLQFLFEYFSETQRNKGNFPGRFSGRQFSNSRSEMNVSTLELGDSALYLCASSLTWNSYEQYFGPGTRLTVT.

The gene calls are TRBV27 and TRBJ2-5, with D possibly matching TRBD1 (6 bases). Per germline, CDR1 MNHEY and CDR2 SMNVEV (reference sequence). The length of the CDR3 is 16 residues. Between the trimmed V and J ends, which lost 3 bases and 7 bases, there was a span of 21 bases. Here the CDR3 reads CASSFLGNREFRTQYF. The DNA for the CDR3 is TGTGCCAGCAGTTTTTTAGGAAACAGGGAGTTTCGGACCCAGTACTTC.

The chain recombines TRBV20-1 with TRBJ2-1; 16 nucleotides agree with TRBD2. Germline V gives CDR1 DFQATT, CDR2 SNEGSKA (reference sequence). This CDR3 spans 15 amino acids. Germline trimming cut 6 bases from V and 7 bases from J; bases unmatched to any gene: 6. The CDR3 reads CSAPWGLAGGNEQFF. For the CDR3, the DNA is TGCAGTGCCCCATGGGGACTAGCGGGAGGGAATGAGCAGTTCTTC.

The chain has TRBV4-1 and TRBJ2-7; 9 bases are a match to TRBD2. Trimming cost V 3 bases and J 3 bases; bases outside gene matches: 6. The CDR3 runs 15 residues. Per germline, CDR1 MGHRA and CDR2 YSYEKL. The CDR3: CASSHPGLAGYEQYF. CDR3 in DNA: TGCGCCAGCAGCCATCCGGGACTAGCTGGCTACGAGCAGTACTTC.

This clonotype appeared a few times. The chain carries TRBV20-1 and TRBJ2-3; 9 bases are shared with TRBD2. Losses at the gene ends were 3 bases for V and 2 bases for J; bases not matched to a gene: 9. The germline CDR1 and CDR2 sequences are DFQATT and SNEGSKA (reference sequence). The CDR3 sequence is 16 residues long. CDR3 sequence: CSASFGAGGYTDTQYF. CDR3 in DNA: TGCAGTGCTAGTTTCGGAGCGGGAGGCTACACAGATACGCAGTATTTT.

The DNA of the CDR3 is TGCAGTGCTGGCGTAAGCTCCTATAATTCACCCCTCCACTTT. It codes for CSAGVSSYNSPLHF. The chain joins TRBV20-1 to TRBJ1-6; D call uncertain. The CDR3 length is 14 residues. CDR1 and CDR2 from the germline V gene are DFQATT and SNEGSKA (reference sequence). V was shortened by 5 bases and J by 0 bases, with 8 bases between the two germline ends.

This clonotype was recorded a few times. The CDR3 DNA is TGTGCCAGCAGCCAGGGTGGCAGGAGCGGTGCCGGGGAGCTGTTTTTT. Its translation is CASSQGGRSGAGELFF. This rearrangement joins TRBV7-8 to TRBJ2-2; D tentatively fits TRBD1 or TRBD2 (5 bases each). The V gene's germline CDR1 is SGHVS and CDR2 FQNEAQ. The CDR3 has 16 residues. V dropped 5 bases and J dropped 6 bases, with 19 bases sitting between them.

The gene calls are TRBV20-1 and TRBJ2-1; 7 nucleotides agree with TRBD2. The CDR3 consists of 17 residues. V was pared by 1 base and J by 3 bases, with 12 bases of the junction left unmatched. Germline values: CDR1 DFQATT, CDR2 SNEGSKA (reference sequence). Here the CDR3 reads CSARGPWAGVHYNEQFF. The CDR3 DNA reads TGCAGTGCTAGAGGTCCGTGGGCGGGAGTACACTACAATGAGCAGTTCTTC.

This clonotype appeared a few times. V and J are TRBV30 and TRBJ1-1; no clear D gene. V was shortened by 1 base and J by 4 bases, with 19 bases between the two germline ends. This CDR3 has 16 residues. Germline loops: CDR1 GTSNPN, CDR2 SVGIG (reference sequence). The CDR3 coding sequence is TGTGCCTGGAGTGCCTGGGGAAGTAAGTTGGCCACTGAAGCTTTCTTT. Translating gives CAWSAWGSKLATEAFF.

The chain employs TRBV27 and TRBJ1-1; 9 bases match TRBD1. Trimming took 2 bases from V and 3 from J; bases not matched to a gene: 4. There are 15 residues in the CDR3. The germline V gene encodes CDR1 MNHEY and CDR2 SMNVEV (reference sequence). CDR3 in amino acids: CASSLGQGTHTEAFF. CDR3 nucleotides: TGTGCCAGCAGTTTAGGACAGGGGACACACACTGAAGCTTTCTTT.

V is TRBV5-1 and J is TRBJ1-2; TRBD1 matches 7 bases. V lost 0 bases to trimming and J lost 6 bases; unmatched junction nucleotides: 8. There are 15 residues in the CDR3. Germline-derived CDR1 and CDR2 are SGHRS and YFSETQ. This CDR3 is CASSLGQGDGNGYTF. The CDR3 DNA reads as TGCGCCAGCAGCTTGGGCCAGGGGGATGGAAATGGCTACACCTTC.

V and J are TRBV4-1 and TRBJ1-1; the D is unclear. Trimming shortened V by 3 bases and J by 0 bases, and 14 bases separated the two germline ends. Per germline, CDR1 MGHRA and CDR2 YSYEKL. This CDR3 has 16 residues. Written as DNA, the CDR3 is TGCGCCAGCAGCCAGGATCCCCGATTTTTGAACACTGAAGCTTTCTTT. It specifies CASSQDPRFLNTEAFF.

The chain joins TRBV7-2 to TRBJ2-4, with TRBD1 matching 10 bases. The V gene's germline CDR1 is SGHTA and CDR2 FQGNSA. With 5 bases clipped from V and 0 bases from J, the junction kept 4 bases outside the gene matches. The CDR3 sequence is 16 residues long. CDR3 DNA sequence: TGTGCCAGCAGCCCCGGGACAGGGGTAGCCAAAAACATTCAGTACTTC. It translates to CASSPGTGVAKNIQYF.

The V and J genes are TRBV6-5 and TRBJ2-2; either TRBD1 or TRBD2 may supply D (5 bases each). Looked up from germline, CDR1 is MNHEY and CDR2 is SVGAGI. Trimming cost V 2 bases and J 4 bases, with 8 bases left between them. This CDR3 contains 14 residues. The CDR3 DNA follows: TGTGCCAGCAGTTACGGGGGAGTCACCGGGGAGCTGTTTTTT. Translation: CASSYGGVTGELFF.

The chain combines TRBV19 with TRBJ1-5, with TRBD1 identical over 7 bases. The CDR3 is 17 amino acids. CDR1 LNHDA and CDR2 SQIVND come from the germline V gene (reference sequence). The junction had 15 bases not matched to a gene; V was cut back by 4 bases and J by 6 bases. The CDR3 loop reads CASSTDRERVQGQPQHF. The CDR3 DNA reads TGTGCCAGTAGTACTGACAGGGAACGGGTGCAAGGTCAGCCCCAGCATTTT.